This T cell receptor (beta chain) was identified during a study of blood T cell repertoires in COVID-19. Study overall: Researchers got acute and convalescent COVID-19 samples from the United States, Italy and Spain.

The CDR3 is 16 residues long. Germline V lookup: CDR1 MNHEY, CDR2 SMNVEV (reference sequence). V shed 2 bases, J shed 0 bases, and the junction held 7 bases outside the gene matches. Clinical histories supplied by participants themselves formed the basis of cohort assignment. In the original workflow: From reference gene primer amplification, estimates of nucleated cell counts were derived. Only in-frame clones appear in the TCRdb table, and some are missing; sequencing was by immunoSEQ multiplex PCR. V and J calls and clone size are given by that table; D and trimming were obtained from the DNA. The sample consists of under 150,000 clones, roughly 79% of them appearing once.

The source material was PBMCs or T cells enriched from blood (not recorded which). This receptor was identified in a woman aged 45-65 years who had recovered from COVID-19. The chain employs TRBV27 and TRBJ2-7; 7 bases line up with TRBD1. The CDR3 reads CASSLTPTGSSYEQYF. Written as DNA, the CDR3 is TGTGCCAGCAGTTTAACCCCGACAGGGAGCTCCTACGAGCAGTACTTC.